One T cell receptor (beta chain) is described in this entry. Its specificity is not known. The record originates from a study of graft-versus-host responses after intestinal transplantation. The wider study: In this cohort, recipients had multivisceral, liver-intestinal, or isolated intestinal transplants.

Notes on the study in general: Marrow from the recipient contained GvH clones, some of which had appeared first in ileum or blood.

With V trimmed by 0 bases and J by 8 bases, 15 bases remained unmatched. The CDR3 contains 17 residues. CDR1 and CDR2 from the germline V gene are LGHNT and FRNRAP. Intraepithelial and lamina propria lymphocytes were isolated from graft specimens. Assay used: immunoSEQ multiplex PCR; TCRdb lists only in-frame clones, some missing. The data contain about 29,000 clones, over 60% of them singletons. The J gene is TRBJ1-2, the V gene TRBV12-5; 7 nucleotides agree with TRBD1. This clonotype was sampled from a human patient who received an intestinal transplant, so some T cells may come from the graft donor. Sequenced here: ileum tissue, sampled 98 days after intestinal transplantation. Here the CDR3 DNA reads TGTGCTAGTGGTTTGGTTCTAGGGACAGACGATACGTGGGGCTACACCTTC. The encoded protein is CASGLVLGTDDTWGYTF.